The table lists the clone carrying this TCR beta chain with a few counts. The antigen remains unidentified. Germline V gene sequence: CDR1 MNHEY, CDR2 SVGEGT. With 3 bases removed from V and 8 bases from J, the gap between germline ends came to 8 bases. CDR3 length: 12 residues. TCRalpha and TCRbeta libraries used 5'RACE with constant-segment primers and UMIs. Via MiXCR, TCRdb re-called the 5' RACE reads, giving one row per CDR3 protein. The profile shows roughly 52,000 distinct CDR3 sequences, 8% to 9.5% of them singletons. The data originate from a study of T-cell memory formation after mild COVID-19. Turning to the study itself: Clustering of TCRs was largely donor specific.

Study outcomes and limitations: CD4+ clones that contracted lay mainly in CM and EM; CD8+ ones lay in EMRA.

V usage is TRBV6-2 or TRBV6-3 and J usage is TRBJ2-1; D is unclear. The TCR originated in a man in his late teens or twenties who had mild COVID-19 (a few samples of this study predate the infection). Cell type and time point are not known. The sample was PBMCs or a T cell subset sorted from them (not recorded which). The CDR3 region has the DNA TGTGCCAGCAGTTATCCGGTGGATGAGCAGTTCTTC. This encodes CASSYPVDEQFF.